These 6 T cell receptor beta chains were all obtained from the same sample, sequenced in a study of identical twins. MiXCR, applied by TCRdb to the 5' RACE reads, yields one record per CDR3 protein. Here the sample spans 500,000 to 650,000 distinct CDR3 sequences, around 24% being singletons. This sample was shared with a second study, whose subject was yellow fever vaccine responses in identical twins.

Sequencing was done on a sample of CD4+ T cells sorted from blood. These TCRs come from a woman younger than 30 in good health.

This chain links TRBV12-3 or TRBV12-4 with TRBJ2-3; tentative D call: TRBD2 (7 bases). The CDR3 spans 15 residues. V gave up 1 base and J gave up 4 bases, with 12 bases separating them. CDR3 bases: TGTGCCAGCAGTTTAGGGGGGCGGGGGTCAGATACGCAGTATTTT. Translating gives CASSLGGRGSDTQYF.

The chain is built from TRBV5-1 and TRBJ2-6, with 10 bases lining up with TRBD1. The CDR3 has 18 amino acids. In germline, CDR1 is SGHRS, CDR2 YFSETQ. The ends lost 0 bases at V and 2 bases at J; junction bases unmatched: 5. CDR3 bases: TGCGCCAGCAGCTTGGGGGGACAGGGGAGTGCTGGGGCCAACGTCCTGACTTTC. It is translated as CASSLGGQGSAGANVLTF.

The V and J genes are TRBV20-1 and TRBJ2-3; unclear D gene. The V gene's germline CDR1 is DFQATT and CDR2 SNEGSKA (reference sequence). The CDR3 covers 14 residues. With 1 base removed from V and 4 bases from J, the gap between germline ends came to 12 bases. CDR3 loop: CSARAANRPDTQYF. The CDR3 coding sequence is TGCAGTGCTAGAGCGGCAAACCGCCCAGATACGCAGTATTTT.

This clonotype was observed a few times. This sequence joins TRBV7-8 and TRBJ2-7; TRBD2 matches at 9 bases. The V and J ends lost 2 bases and 7 bases, in that order; junction bases with no gene match: 12. Germline V gene lookup returns CDR1 SGHVS and CDR2 FQNEAQ. This CDR3 spans 16 amino acids. In nucleotides, the CDR3 is TGTGCCAGCAGCTTACTAGACGACAGGCGGGAGGGAGAGCAGTACGTC. It specifies CASSLLDDRREGEQYV.

This clonotype has more than one count but fewer than ten. The V call is TRBV28, the J call TRBJ2-3, with D possibly TRBD1 on 6 matching bases. Trimming cost V 4 bases and J 5 bases, with 16 bases left between them. Germline CDR1 is MDHEN and CDR2 is SYDVKM. CDR3 length: 15 amino acids. The CDR3: CASSSQGAGEDTQYF. The CDR3 nucleotides read TGTGCCAGCAGTTCACAGGGTGCTGGGGAAGATACGCAGTATTTT.

The V gene is TRBV12-3 or TRBV12-4, the J gene TRBJ2-3; D is undetermined. The CDR3 loop spans 14 amino acids. Trimming pared 3 bases from V and 2 bases from J, leaving 9 bases between. CDR3 loop: CASSFEQSTDTQYF. The CDR3 region has the DNA TGTGCCAGCAGTTTCGAGCAATCCACAGATACGCAGTATTTT.